This entry describes one T cell receptor (beta chain). Its cognate antigen has yet to be identified. There are no base qualities to consult, and no much larger clone falls within one base. The junction carries 11 bases between V and J, which are trimmed by 1 base and 6 bases respectively. According to the germline V gene, CDR1 reads LGHNT and CDR2 reads FRNRAP. From the cysteine up to the phenylalanine, the CDR3 has a length of 14 residues. Only CDR3 DNA is held: 42 bases, read in frame from base 1. Each clonotype received, on average, about 10x coverage in deep resolution sequencing performed on a MiSeq, where the target depth lay between 1 in 1 million and 1 in 200,000 T cells. TCR beta libraries were generated with the immunoSEQ hsTCRB Kit. Turning to the authors' computational methods: The data were analyzed with ImmunoSEQ Analyzer and ImmunoSEQ Data Assistant, and V, D and J gene assignments followed IMGT definitions. Clonality, which ranges from 0 to 1, was calculated as one minus the normalized Shannon entropy of productive rearrangement frequencies. Only overrepresented clonotypes making up at least 0.05% of each patient's repertoire were included in the public clonotype analysis. Thirteen age-matched healthy donor repertoires from immuneACCESS served as clonality controls. The table comes from immuneACCESS by way of TCRdb, which keeps in-frame sequences with V and J called. Part of the clones is missing from these tables; in studies checked, under half for an unresolved V gene and the rest for unknown reasons. V and J calls and clone size are copied from that table; D and trimming were computed from the DNA. Within this sample are over 200,000 clones, with about 75% of them counted one time only. The ten largest make up approximately 5.9% of the sample.

Explained via the paper, the time point label denotes: approximately eleven months on ibrutinib. For TCR beta library preparation, about 2.2 micrograms of genomic DNA was extracted from cryopreserved PBMCs. Longitudinal blood samples from CLL patients on ibrutinib monotherapy underwent high-throughput TCR beta sequencing. The patients took part in an open-label, single-center phase 2 trial of ibrutinib monotherapy. The entry originates in a study of cytotoxic CD8 clonotypes in ibrutinib-treated CLL listed by TCRdb under 2021. About the investigation overall: The cohort was composed of 10 to 11 relapsed/refractory and roughly 16 treatment-naive patients; IGHV unmutated status was identified in 17 to 18 patients. Responses were partial in around 24 patients and complete in 2; after median around 72 months follow-up, about 15 stayed in remission and about 12 progressed. Response samples were taken after a median of approximately 13 months on treatment, ranging from about 6 to 36 months. Samples averaged 255,043 productive templates and 94,082 productive rearrangements. Longitudinal samples were available for 26 of the 86 trial participants. Cryopreserved peripheral blood mononuclear cells were obtained prior to treatment, at the time of response, and at either disease progression or sustained remission. Every sample from remission and from progressive disease was obtained while the patients were still on ibrutinib. Study-level results and caveats: At ibrutinib response clonality went up, during sustained remission it held steady, and at progression it dropped back toward baseline. Sustained-remission and progressing patients did not have matched sampling times, and lymph node repertoires were not examined. At baseline, clonality was higher than in age-matched healthy donors and showed a strong correlation with circulating CD8+ T-cell counts. Public clonotypes were rare and either contracted or stayed stable during treatment, and the rise in clonality at ibrutinib response reflected the expansion of private clonotypes.

The TCR originated in a human donor with chronic lymphocytic leukemia. The V and J genes are TRBV12-5 and TRBJ2-3; there is no confident call for the D gene. The material sequenced was PBMCs, taken after 12 months of ibrutinib treatment. This receptor carries the CDR3 CASGLATPTDTQYF. The DNA reads as follows: TGTGCTAGTGGTTTGGCTACCCCCACGGATACGCAGTATTTT.